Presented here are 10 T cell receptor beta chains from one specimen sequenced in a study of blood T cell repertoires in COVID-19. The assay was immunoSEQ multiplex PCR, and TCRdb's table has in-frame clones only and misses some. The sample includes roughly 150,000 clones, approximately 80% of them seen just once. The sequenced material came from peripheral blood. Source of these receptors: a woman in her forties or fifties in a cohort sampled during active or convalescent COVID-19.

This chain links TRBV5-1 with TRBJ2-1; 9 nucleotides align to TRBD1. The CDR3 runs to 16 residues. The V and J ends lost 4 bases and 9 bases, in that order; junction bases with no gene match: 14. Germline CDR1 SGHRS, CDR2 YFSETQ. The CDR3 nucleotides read TGCGCCAGCAGCACCCGAACAGGGGGCTCAGGCGGTGAGCAGTTCTTC. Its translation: CASSTRTGGSGGEQFF.

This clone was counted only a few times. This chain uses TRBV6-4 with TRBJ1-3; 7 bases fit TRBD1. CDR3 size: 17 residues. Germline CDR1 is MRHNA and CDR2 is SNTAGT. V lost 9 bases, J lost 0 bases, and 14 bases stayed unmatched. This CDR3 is CASFRHRGEPSGNTIYF. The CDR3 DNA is TGTGCCAGTTTCCGCCACAGGGGCGAACCCTCTGGAAACACCATATATTTT.

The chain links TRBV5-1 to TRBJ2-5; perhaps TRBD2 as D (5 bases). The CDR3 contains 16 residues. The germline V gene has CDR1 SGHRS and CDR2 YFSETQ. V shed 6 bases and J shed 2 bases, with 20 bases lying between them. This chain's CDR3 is CASKSVPGSPQETQYF. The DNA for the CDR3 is TGCGCCAGCAAGTCGGTACCGGGGAGTCCTCAAGAGACCCAGTACTTC.

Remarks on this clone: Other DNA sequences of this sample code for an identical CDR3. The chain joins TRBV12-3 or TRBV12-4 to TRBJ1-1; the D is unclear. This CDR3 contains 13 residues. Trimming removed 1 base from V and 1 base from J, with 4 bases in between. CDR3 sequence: CASSLGANTEAFF. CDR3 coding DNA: TGTGCCAGCAGTTTAGGCGCGAACACTGAAGCTTTCTTT.

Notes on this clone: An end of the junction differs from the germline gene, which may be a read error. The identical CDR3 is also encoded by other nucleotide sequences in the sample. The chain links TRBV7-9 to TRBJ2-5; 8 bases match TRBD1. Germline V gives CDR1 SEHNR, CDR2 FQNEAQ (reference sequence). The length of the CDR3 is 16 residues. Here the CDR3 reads CASSLAVWTGQETQYF. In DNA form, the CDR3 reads TGTGCCAGTAGCTTAGCTGTTTGGACAGGGCAAGAGACCCAGTACTTC.

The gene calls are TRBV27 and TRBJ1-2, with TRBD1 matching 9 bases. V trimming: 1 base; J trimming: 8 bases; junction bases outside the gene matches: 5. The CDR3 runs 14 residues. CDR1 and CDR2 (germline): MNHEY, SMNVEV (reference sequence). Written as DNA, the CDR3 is TGTGCCAGCAGTTTATTACAGGGGGCAAGGGGCTACACCTTC. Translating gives CASSLLQGARGYTF.

Written as DNA, the CDR3 is TGCAGCGTCGAGACAGGGAGGACTGAAGCTTTCTTT. Its protein product is CSVETGRTEAFF. The V and J genes are TRBV29-1 and TRBJ1-1, with 7 nucleotides matching TRBD1. V shed 6 bases and J 5 bases; nucleotides not matched to a gene: 6. This CDR3 is 12 amino acids long. The germline gives CDR1 SQVTM, CDR2 ANQGSEA. The full variable domain, in which reference TRBV29-1 and TRBJ1-1 provide the parts outside the CDR3, is SAVISQKPSRDICQRGTSLTIQCQVDSQVTMMFWYRQQPGQSLTLIATANQGSEATYESGFVIDKFPISRPNLTFSTLTVSNMSPEDSSIYLCSVETGRTEAFFGQGTRLTVV.

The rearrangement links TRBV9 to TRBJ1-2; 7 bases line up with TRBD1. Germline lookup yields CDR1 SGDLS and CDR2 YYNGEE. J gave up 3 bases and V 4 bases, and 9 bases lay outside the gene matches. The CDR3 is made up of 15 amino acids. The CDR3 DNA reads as TGTGCCAGCAGCCCAACAGGGGACAGTTACTATGGCTACACCTTC. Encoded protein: CASSPTGDSYYGYTF.

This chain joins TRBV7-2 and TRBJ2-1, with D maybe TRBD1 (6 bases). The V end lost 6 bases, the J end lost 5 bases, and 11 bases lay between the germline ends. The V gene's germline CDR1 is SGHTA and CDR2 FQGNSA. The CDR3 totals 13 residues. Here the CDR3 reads CASSIQGDNEQFF. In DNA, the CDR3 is TGTGCCAGCAGTATACAGGGAGACAATGAGCAGTTCTTC.

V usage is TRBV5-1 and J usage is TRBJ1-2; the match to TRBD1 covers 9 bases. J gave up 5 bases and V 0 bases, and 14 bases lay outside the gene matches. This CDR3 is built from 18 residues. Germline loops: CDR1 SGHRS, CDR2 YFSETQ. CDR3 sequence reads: CASSLGPGQGSPGYGYTF. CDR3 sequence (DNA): TGCGCCAGCAGCTTGGGCCCGGGACAGGGATCCCCGGGGTATGGCTACACCTTC.